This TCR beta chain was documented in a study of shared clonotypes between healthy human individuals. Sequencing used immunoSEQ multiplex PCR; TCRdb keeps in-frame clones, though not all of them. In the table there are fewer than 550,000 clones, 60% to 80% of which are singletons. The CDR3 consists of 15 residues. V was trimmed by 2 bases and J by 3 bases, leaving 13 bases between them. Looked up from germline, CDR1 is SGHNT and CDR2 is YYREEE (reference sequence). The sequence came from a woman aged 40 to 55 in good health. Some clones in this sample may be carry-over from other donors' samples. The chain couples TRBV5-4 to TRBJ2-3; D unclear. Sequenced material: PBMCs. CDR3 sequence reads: CASSLALHRTDTQYF. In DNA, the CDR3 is TGTGCCAGCAGCTTAGCCCTACATAGAACAGATACGCAGTATTTT.